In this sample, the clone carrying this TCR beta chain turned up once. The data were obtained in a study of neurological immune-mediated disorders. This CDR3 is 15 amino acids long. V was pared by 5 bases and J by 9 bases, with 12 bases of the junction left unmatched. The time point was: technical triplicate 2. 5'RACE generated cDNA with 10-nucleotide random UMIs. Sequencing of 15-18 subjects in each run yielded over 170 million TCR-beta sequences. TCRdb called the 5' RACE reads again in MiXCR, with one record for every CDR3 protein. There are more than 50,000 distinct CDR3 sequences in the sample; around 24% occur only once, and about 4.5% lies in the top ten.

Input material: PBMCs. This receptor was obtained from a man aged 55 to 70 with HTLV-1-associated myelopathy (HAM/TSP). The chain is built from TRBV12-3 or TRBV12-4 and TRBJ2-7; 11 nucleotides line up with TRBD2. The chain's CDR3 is CASSPELAGDLVQYF. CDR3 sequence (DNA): TGTGCCAGCAGTCCGGAACTAGCGGGAGATTTAGTGCAGTACTTC.